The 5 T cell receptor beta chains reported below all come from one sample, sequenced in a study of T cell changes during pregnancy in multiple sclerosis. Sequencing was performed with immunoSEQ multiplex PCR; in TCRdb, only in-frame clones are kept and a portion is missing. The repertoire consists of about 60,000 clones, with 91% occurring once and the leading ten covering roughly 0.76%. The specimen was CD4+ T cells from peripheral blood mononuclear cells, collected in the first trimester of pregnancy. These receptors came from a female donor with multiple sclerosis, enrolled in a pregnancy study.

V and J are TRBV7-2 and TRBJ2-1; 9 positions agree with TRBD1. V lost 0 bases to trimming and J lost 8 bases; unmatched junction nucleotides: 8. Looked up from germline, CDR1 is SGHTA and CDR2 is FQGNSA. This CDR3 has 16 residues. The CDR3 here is CASSLARTGEYDEQFF. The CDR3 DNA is TGTGCCAGCAGCTTAGCACGGACAGGGGAATACGATGAGCAGTTCTTC.

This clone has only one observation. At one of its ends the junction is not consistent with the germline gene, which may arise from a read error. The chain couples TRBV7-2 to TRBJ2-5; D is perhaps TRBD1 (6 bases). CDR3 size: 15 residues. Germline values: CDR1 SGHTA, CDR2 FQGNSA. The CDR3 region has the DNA TGTTCCAGCAGCAAACAGGGTTTTGGGGGCGAGACCCAGTACTTC. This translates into CSSSKQGFGGETQYF. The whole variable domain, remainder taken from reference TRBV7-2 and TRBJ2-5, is GAGVSQSPSNKVTEKGKDVELRCDPISGHTALYWYRQSLGQGLEFLIYFQGNSAPDKSGLPSDRFSAERTGGSVSTLTIQRTQQEDSAVYLCSSSKQGFGGETQYFGPGTRLLVL.

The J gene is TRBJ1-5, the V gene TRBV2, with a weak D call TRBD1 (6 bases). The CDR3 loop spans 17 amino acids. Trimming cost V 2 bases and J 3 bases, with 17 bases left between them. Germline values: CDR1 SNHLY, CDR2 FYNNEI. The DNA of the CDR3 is TGTGCCAGCAGTGAAACGCGGCAGGGGTCTTACAATCAGCCCCAGCATTTT. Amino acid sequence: CASSETRQGSYNQPQHF.

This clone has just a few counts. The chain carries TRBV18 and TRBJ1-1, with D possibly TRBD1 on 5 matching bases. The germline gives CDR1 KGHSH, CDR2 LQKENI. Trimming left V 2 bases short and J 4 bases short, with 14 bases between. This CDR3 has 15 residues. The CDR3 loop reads CASSPKTARTTEAFF. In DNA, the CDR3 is TGTGCCAGCTCACCAAAGACAGCGAGAACCACTGAAGCTTTCTTT.

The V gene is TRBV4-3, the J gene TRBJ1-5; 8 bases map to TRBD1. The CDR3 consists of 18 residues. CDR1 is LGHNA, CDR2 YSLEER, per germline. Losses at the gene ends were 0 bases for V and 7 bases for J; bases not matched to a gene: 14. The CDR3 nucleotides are TGCGCCAGCAGCCAAGAAAGGCCCGGACAGGGAGTTCGGCAGCCCCAGCATTTT. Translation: CASSQERPGQGVRQPQHF.